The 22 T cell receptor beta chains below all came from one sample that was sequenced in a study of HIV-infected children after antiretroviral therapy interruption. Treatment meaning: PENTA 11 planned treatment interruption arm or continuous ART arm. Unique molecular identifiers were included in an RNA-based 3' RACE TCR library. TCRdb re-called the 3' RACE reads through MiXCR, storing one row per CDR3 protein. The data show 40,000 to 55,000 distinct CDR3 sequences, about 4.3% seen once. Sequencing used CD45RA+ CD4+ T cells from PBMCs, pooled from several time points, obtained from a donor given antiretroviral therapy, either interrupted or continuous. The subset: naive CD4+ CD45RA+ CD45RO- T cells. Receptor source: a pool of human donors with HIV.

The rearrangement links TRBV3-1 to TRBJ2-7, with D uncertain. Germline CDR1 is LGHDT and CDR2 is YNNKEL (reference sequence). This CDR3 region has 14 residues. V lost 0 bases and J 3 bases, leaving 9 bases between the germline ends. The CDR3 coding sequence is TGTGCCAGCAGCCAAGAAGTGGGGAACTACGAGCAGTACTTC. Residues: CASSQEVGNYEQYF.

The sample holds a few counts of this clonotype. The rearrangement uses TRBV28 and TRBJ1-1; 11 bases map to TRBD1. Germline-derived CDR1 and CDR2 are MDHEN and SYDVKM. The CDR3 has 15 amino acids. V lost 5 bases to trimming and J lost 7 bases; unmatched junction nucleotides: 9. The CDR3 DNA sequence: TGTGCCAGCAGTCCCCCGGGACAGGGGGGAATTGAAGCTTTCTTT. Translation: CASSPPGQGGIEAFF. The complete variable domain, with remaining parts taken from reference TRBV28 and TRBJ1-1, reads DVKVTQSSRYLVKRTGEKVFLECVQDMDHENMFWYRQDPGLGLRLIYFSYDVKMKEKGDIPEGYSVSREKKERFSLILESASTNQTSMYLCASSPPGQGGIEAFFGQGTRLTVV.

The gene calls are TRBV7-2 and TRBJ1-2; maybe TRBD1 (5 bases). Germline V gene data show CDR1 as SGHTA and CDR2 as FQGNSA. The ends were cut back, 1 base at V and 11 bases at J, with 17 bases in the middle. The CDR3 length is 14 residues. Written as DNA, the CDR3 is TGTGCCAGCAGCTTAGGACAGCCTGTAGGTGTATACACCTTC. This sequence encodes CASSLGQPVGVYTF.

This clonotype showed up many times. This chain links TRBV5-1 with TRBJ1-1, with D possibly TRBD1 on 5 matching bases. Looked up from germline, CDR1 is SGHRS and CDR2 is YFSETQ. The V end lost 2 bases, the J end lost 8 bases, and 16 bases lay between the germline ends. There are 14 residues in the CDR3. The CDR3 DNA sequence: TGCGCCAGCAGCTTAGGTAGAGGGACTCTCGAAGCTTTCTTT. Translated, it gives CASSLGRGTLEAFF.

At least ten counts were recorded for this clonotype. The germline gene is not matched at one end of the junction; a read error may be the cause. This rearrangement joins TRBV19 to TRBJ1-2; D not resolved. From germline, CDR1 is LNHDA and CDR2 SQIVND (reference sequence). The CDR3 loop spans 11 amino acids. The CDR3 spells CAGWTNYGYTF. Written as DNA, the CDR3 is TGTGCCGGGTGGACTAACTACGGCTACACCTTC.

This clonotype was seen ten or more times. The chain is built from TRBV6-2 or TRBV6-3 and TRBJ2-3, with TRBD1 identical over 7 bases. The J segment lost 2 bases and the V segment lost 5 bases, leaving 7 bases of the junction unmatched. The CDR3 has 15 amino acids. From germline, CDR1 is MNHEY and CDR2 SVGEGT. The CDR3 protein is CASSPGQPFTDTQYF. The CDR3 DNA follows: TGTGCCAGCAGTCCGGGACAGCCATTCACAGATACGCAGTATTTT.

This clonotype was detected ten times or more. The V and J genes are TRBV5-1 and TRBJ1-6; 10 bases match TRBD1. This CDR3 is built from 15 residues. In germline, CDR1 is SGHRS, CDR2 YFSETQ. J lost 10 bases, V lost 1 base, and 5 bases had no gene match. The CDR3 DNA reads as TGCGCCAGCAGCTTGTCAGGACAGGGGGACTCACCCCTCCACTTT. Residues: CASSLSGQGDSPLHF.

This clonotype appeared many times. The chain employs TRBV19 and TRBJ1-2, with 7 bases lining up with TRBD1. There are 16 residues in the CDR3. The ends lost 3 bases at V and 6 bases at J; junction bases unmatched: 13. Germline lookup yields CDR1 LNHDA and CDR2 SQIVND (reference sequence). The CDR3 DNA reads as TGTGCCAGTAGTATCGGGTCGGGAGACAGGGAAAATGGCTACACCTTC. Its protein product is CASSIGSGDRENGYTF.

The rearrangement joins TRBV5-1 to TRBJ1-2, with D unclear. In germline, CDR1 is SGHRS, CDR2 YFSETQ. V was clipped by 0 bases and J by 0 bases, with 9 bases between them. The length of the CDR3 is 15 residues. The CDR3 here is CASSLGLGTNYGYTF. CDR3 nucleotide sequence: TGCGCCAGCAGCTTGGGTCTGGGGACTAACTATGGCTACACCTTC.

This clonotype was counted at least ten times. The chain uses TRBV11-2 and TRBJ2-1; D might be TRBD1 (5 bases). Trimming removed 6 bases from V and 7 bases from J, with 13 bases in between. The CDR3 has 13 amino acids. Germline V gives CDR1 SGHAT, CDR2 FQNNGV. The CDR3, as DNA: TGTGCCAGCAGTTCAGGGTTGGCTAATGAGCAGTTCTTC. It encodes CASSSGLANEQFF.

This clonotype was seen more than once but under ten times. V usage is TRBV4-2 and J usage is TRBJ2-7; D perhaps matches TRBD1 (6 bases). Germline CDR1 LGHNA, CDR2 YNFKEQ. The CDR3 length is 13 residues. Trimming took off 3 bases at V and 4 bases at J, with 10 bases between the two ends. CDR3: CASSQGTKYEQYF. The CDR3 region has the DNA TGTGCCAGCAGCCAGGGGACAAAGTACGAGCAGTACTTC.

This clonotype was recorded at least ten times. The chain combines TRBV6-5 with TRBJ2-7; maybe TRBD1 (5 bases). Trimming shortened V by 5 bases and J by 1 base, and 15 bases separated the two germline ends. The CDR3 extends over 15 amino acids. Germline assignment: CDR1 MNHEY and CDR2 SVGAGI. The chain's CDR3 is CASSLNVGPSYEQYF. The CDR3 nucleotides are TGTGCCAGCAGTCTAAACGTGGGGCCTTCCTACGAGCAGTACTTC.

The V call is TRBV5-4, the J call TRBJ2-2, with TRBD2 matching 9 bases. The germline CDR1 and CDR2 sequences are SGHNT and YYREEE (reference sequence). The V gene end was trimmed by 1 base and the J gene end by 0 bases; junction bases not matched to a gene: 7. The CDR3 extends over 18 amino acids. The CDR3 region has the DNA TGTGCCAGCAGCTTGCTAGCTAGCGGGGCGGCGAACACCGGGGAGCTGTTTTTT. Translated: CASSLLASGAANTGELFF.

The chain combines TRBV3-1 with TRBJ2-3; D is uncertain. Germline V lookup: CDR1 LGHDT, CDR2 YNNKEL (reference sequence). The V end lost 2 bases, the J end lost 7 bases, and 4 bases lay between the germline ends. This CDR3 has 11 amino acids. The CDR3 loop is CASSQQNTQYF. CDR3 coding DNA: TGTGCCAGCAGCCAACAGAATACGCAGTATTTT.

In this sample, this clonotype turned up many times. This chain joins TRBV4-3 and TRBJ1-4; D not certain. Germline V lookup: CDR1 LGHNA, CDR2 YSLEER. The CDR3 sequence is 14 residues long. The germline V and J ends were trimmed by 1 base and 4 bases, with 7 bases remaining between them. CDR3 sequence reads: CASSQGQINEKLFF. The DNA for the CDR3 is TGCGCCAGCAGCCAAGGGCAGATTAATGAAAAACTGTTTTTT.

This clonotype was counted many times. The CDR3 loop reads CSVEENNTIYF. Written as DNA, the CDR3 is TGCAGCGTTGAGGAAAATAACACCATATATTTT. This chain uses TRBV29-1 with TRBJ1-3; D unclear. CDR1 SQVTM and CDR2 ANQGSEA come from the germline V gene. Between the trimmed V and J ends, which lost 3 bases and 7 bases, there was a span of 7 bases. The CDR3 consists of 11 residues.

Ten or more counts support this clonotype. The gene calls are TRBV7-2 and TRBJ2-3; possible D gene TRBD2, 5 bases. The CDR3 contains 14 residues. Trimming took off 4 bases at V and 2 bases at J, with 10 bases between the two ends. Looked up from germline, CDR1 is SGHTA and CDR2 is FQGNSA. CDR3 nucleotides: TGTGCCAGCAGCTCCCACGACTACACAGATACGCAGTATTTT. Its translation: CASSSHDYTDTQYF.

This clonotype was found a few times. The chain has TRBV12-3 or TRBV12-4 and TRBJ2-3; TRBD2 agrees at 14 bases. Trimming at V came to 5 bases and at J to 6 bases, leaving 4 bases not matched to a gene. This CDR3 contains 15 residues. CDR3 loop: CASSQGLAGADTQYF. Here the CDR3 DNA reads TGTGCCAGCAGTCAGGGACTAGCGGGGGCGGATACGCAGTATTTT.

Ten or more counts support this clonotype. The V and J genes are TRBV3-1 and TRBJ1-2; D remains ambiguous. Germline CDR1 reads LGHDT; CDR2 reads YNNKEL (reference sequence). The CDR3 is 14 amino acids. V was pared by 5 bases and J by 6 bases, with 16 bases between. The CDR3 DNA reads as TGTGCCAGCAGCTCCCGGGAGGGCGCGGATGGCTACACCTTC. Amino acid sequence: CASSSREGADGYTF.

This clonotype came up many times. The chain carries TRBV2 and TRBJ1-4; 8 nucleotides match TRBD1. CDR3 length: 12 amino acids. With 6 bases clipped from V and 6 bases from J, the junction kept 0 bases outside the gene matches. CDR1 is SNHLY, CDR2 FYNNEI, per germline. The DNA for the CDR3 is TGTGCCAGCAGACAGGGGGATGAAAAACTGTTTTTT. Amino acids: CASRQGDEKLFF.

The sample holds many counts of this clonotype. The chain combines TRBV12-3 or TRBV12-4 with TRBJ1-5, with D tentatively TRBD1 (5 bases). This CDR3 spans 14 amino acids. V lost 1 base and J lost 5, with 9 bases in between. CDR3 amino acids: CASSLERGDQPQHF. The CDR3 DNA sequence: TGTGCCAGCAGTTTAGAGAGGGGCGATCAGCCCCAGCATTTT.

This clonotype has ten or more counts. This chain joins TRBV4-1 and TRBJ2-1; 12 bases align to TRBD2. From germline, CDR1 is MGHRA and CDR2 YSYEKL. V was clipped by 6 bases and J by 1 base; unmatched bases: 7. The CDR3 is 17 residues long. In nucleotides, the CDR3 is TGCGCCAGCAGTCCAGGACTAGCGGGATTTTCCTACAATGAGCAGTTCTTC. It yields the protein CASSPGLAGFSYNEQFF.